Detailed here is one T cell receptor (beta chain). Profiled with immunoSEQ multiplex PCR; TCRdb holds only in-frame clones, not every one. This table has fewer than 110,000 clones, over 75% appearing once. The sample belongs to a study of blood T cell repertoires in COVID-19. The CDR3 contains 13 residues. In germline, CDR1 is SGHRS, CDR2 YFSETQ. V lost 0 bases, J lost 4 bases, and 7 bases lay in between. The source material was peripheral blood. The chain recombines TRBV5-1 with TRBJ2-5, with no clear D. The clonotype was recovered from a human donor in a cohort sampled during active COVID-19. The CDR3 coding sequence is TGCGCCAGCAGCTTGGAACTTAGAGAGACCCAGTACTTC. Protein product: CASSLELRETQYF.